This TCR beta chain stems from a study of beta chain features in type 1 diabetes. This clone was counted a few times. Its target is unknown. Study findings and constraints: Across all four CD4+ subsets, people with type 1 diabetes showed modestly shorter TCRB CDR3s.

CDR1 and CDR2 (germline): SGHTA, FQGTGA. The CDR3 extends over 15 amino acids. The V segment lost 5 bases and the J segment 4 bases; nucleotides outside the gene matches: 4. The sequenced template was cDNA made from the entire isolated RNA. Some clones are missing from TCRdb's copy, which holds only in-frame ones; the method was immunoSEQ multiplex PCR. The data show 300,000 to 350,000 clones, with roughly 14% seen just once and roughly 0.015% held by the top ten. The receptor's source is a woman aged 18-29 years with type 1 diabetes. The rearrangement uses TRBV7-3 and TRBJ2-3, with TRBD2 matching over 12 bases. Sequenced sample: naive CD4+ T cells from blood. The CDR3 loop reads CASSPTSGSSDTQYF. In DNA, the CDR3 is TGTGCCAGCAGCCCGACTAGCGGGAGTTCAGATACGCAGTATTTT. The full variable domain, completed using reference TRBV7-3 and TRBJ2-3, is GAGVSQTPSNKVTEKGKYVELRCDPISGHTALYWYRQSLGQGPEFLIYFQGTGAADDSGLPNDRFFAVRPEGSVSTLKIQRTERGDSAVYLCASSPTSGSSDTQYFGPGTRLTVL.